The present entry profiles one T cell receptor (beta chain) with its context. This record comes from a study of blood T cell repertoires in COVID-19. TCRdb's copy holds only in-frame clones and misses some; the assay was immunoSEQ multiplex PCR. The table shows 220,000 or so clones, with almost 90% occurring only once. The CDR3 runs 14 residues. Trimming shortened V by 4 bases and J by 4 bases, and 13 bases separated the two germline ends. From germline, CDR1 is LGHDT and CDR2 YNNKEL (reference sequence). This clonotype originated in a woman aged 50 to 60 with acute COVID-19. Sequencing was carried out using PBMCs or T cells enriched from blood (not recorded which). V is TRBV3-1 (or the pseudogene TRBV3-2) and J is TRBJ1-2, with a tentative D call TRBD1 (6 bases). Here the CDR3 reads CASSPPTGFYGYTF. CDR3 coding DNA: TGTGCCAGCAGCCCCCCCACAGGGTTCTATGGCTACACCTTC.